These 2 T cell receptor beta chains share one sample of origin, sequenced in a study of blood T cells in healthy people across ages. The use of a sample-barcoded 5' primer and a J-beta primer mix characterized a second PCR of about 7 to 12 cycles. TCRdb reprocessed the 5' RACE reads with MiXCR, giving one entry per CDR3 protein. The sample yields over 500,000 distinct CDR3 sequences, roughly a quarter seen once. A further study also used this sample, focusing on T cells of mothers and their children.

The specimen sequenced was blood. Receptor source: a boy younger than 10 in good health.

The chain's CDR3 is CASSSKGGEQYF. The CDR3 DNA is TGCGCCAGCAGCTCAAAGGGCGGAGAGCAGTACTTC. The rearrangement joins TRBV5-1 to TRBJ2-7; no clear D. Germline CDR1 reads SGHRS; CDR2 reads YFSETQ. This CDR3 contains 12 residues. V lost 3 bases to trimming and J lost 7 bases, with 11 bases between them.

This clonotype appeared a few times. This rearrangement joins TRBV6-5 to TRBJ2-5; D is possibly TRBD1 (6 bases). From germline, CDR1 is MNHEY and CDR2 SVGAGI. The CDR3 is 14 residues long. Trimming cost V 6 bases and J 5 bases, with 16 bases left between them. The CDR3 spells CASRELGARETQYF. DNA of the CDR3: TGTGCCAGCAGAGAGCTGGGGGCGCGGGAGACCCAGTACTTC.